The next 3 T cell receptor beta chains were all read from a single sample in a study of cytomegalovirus exposure and HLA in healthy donors. A multiplex PCR was run with 60 Vbeta primers and 13 Jbeta primers. Only in-frame clones appear in the TCRdb table, and some are missing; sequencing was by immunoSEQ multiplex PCR. The ten most abundant clones cover roughly 1.4% of a sample with 130,000 or so clones. Sequencing was performed on PBMCs. Source of these receptors: a woman in her thirties or forties in good health and CMV-seronegative.

The chain is built from TRBV5-4 and TRBJ1-1; D unresolved. Germline V gene sequence: CDR1 SGHNT, CDR2 YYREEE (reference sequence). This CDR3 spans 16 amino acids. The V end was cut by 0 bases, the J end by 0 bases, with 12 bases between. DNA of the CDR3: TGTGCCAGCAGCTTGGGCGGGGTCTTAATGAACACTGAAGCTTTCTTT. It yields the protein CASSLGGVLMNTEAFF. Based on the CDR3 plus reference TRBV5-4 and TRBJ1-1, the full variable domain is ETGVTQSPTHLIKTRGQQVTLRCSSQSGHNTVSWYQQALGQGPQFIFQYYREEENGRGNFPPRFSGLQFPNYSSELNVNALELDDSALYLCASSLGGVLMNTEAFFGQGTRLTVV.

The gene calls are TRBV19 and TRBJ1-4; 8 bases are a match to TRBD1. Looked up from germline, CDR1 is LNHDA and CDR2 is SQIVND (reference sequence). V lost 8 bases and J lost 4; bases outside the gene matches: 3. The CDR3 is 13 residues long. The CDR3 DNA follows: TGTGCCAGTGCGGGACAGGTTAATGAAAAACTGTTTTTT. It translates to CASAGQVNEKLFF.

This chain uses TRBV19 with TRBJ2-5; no definite D call. The CDR3 is 13 residues long. Trimming left V 5 bases short and J 6 bases short, with 13 bases between. The germline gives CDR1 LNHDA, CDR2 SQIVND (reference sequence). The CDR3: CASSSSSRQTQYF. CDR3 nucleotide sequence: TGTGCCAGTAGTTCGTCGAGTCGTCAGACCCAGTACTTC.